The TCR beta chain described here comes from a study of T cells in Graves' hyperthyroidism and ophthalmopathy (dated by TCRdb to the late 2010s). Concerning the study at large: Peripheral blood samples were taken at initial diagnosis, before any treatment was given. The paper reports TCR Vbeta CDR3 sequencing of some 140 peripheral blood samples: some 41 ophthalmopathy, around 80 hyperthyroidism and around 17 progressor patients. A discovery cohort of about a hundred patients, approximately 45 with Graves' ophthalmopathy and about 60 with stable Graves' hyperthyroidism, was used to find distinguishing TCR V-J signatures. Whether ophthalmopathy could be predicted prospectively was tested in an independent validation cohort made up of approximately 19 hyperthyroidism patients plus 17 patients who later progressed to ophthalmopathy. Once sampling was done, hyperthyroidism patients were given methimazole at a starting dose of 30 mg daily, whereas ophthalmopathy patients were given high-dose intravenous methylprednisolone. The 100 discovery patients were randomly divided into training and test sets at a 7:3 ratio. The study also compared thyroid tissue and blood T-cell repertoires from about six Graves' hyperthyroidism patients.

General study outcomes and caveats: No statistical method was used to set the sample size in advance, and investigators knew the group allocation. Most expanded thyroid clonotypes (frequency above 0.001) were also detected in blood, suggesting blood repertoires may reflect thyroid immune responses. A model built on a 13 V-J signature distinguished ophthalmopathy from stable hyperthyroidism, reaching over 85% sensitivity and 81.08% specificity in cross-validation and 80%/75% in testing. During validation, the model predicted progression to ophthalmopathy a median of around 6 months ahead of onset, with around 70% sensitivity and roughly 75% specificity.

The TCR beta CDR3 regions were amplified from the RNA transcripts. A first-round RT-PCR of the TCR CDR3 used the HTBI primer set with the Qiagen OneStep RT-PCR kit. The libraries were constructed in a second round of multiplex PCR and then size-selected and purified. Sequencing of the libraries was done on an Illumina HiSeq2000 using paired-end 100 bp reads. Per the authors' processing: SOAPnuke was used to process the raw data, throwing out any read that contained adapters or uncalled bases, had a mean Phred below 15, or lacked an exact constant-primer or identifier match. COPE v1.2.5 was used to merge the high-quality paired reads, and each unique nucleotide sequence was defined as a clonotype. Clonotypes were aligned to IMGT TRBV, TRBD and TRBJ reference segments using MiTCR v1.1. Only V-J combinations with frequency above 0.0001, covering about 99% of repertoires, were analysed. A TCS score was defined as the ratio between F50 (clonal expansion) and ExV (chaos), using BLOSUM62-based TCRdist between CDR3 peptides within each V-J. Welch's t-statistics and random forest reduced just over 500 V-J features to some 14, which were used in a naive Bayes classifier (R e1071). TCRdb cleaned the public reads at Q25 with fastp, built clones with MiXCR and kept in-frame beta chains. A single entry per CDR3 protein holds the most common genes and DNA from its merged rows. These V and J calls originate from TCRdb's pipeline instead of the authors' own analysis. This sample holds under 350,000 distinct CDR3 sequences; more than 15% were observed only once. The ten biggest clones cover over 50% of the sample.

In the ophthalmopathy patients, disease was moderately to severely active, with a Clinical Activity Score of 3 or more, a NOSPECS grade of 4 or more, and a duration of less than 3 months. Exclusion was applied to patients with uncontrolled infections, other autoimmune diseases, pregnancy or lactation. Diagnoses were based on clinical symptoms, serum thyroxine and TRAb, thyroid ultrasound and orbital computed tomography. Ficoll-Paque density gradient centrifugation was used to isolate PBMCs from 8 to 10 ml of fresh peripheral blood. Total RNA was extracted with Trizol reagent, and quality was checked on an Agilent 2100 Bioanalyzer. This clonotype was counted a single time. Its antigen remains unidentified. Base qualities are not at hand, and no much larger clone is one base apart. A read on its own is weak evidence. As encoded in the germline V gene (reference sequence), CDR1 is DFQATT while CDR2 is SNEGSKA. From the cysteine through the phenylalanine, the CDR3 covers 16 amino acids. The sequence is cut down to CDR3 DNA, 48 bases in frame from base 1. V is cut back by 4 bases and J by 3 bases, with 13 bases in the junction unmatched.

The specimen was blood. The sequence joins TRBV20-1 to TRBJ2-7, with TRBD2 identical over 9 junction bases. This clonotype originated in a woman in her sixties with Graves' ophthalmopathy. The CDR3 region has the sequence CSAKFLRREGLYEQYF. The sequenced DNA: TGCAGTGCTAAGTTTCTACGGCGGGAGGGCCTCTACGAGCAGTACTTC.